The TCR beta chain described here comes from a study of T cell responses to AZD1222 COVID-19 vaccine. To note about this clone: Its antigen is currently unknown.

Overall study results and limits: Recipients of AZD1222 seropositive at baseline numbered only 6 or 7. Donor demographics were predominantly white British with a female majority; clonal diversity may be underestimated.

Sequencing was performed with immunoSEQ multiplex PCR; in TCRdb, only in-frame clones are kept and a portion is missing. The sample shows fewer than 85,000 clones, around 88% of them seen only once. V lost 5 bases, J lost 5 bases, and 13 bases lay in between. Germline V CDR1 and CDR2: GTSNPN, SVGIG (reference sequence). The CDR3 spans 14 residues. The chain joins TRBV30 to TRBJ1-6, with a possible D match to TRBD1 (6 bases). This clonotype was sampled from an adult in good health. The sequencing used peripheral blood, collected on day 0 of AZD1222 vaccination. In nucleotides, the CDR3 is TGTGCCTGGGCGGCCGGGACACATAATTCACCCCTCCACTTT. This sequence encodes CAWAAGTHNSPLHF.